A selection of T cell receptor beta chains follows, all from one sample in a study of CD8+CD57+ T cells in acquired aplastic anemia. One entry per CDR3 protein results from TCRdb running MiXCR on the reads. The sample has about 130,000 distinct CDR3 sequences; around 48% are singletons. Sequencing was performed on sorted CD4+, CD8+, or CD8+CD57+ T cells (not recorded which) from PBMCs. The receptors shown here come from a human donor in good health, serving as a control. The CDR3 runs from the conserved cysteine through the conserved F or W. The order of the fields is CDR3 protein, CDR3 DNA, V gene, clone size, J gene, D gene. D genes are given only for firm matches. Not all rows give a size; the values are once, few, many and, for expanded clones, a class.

CDR3aa: CASSEQGRTEAFF; CDR3nt: TGTGCCAGCAGCGAGCAGGGGAGGACTGAAGCTTTCTTT; v_gene: TRBV7-9; abundance: -; j_gene: TRBJ1-1; d_gene: -
CDR3aa: CASSVSKTRREKLFF; CDR3nt: TGTGCCAGCAGCGTTAGCAAGACCAGGAGGGAAAAACTGTTTTTT; v_gene: TRBV9; abundance: -; j_gene: TRBJ1-4; d_gene: -
CDR3aa: CASSEYQASGRINTEAFF; CDR3nt: TGTGCCAGCAGTGAATACCAAGCGAGTGGACGGATAAACACTGAAGCTTTCTTT; v_gene: TRBV25-1; abundance: -; j_gene: TRBJ1-1; d_gene: -
CDR3aa: CANPYGLAGAYEQFF; CDR3nt: TGTGCCAACCCGTACGGTCTAGCGGGGGCGTATGAGCAGTTCTTC; v_gene: TRBV11-2; abundance: -; j_gene: TRBJ2-1; d_gene: TRBD2
CDR3aa: CSASKGVPYNEQFF; CDR3nt: TGCAGTGCTAGTAAGGGTGTGCCCTACAATGAGCAGTTCTTC; v_gene: TRBV20-1; abundance: -; j_gene: TRBJ2-1; d_gene: -
CDR3aa: CASSLAGVSEAFF; CDR3nt: TGTGCCAGCAGCTTAGCAGGGGTTTCTGAAGCTTTCTTT; v_gene: TRBV7-6; abundance: many; j_gene: TRBJ1-1; d_gene: -
CDR3aa: CASKESTSGGQGEAFF; CDR3nt: TGTGCCAGCAAGGAAAGCACTAGCGGGGGGCAAGGTGAAGCTTTCTTT; v_gene: TRBV2; abundance: -; j_gene: TRBJ1-1; d_gene: -
CDR3aa: CASSEPRDSRPIDTEAFF; CDR3nt: TGTGCCAGCAGTGAGCCCCGGGACAGCCGGCCGATTGACACTGAAGCTTTCTTT; v_gene: TRBV15; abundance: few; j_gene: TRBJ1-1; d_gene: TRBD1
CDR3aa: CASSFGLAGGQGQNEQFF; CDR3nt: TGTGCCAGCAGCTTCGGACTAGCGGGGGGGCAAGGTCAGAATGAGCAGTTCTTC; v_gene: TRBV5-6; abundance: many; j_gene: TRBJ2-1; d_gene: TRBD2
CDR3aa: CASSLSNNEQFF; CDR3nt: TGTGCCAGCAGCTTATCGAACAATGAGCAGTTCTTC; v_gene: TRBV11-2; abundance: -; j_gene: TRBJ2-1; d_gene: -
CDR3aa: CASSKTSGGARATDTQYF; CDR3nt: TGTGCCAGCAGCAAGACTAGCGGGGGGGCCCGGGCAACGGATACGCAGTATTTT; v_gene: TRBV21-1; abundance: -; j_gene: TRBJ2-3; d_gene: -
CDR3aa: CASTDTGGETYNEQFF; CDR3nt: TGCGCCAGCACGGACACGGGGGGCGAAACTTACAATGAGCAGTTCTTC; v_gene: TRBV10-2; abundance: -; j_gene: TRBJ2-1; d_gene: -
CDR3aa: CASSGQGSYNSPLHF; CDR3nt: TGTGCCAGCAGTGGACAGGGATCCTATAATTCACCCCTCCACTTT; v_gene: TRBV2; abundance: medium-sized; j_gene: TRBJ1-6; d_gene: TRBD1
CDR3aa: CASSLAGSGTGELFF; CDR3nt: TGTGCCAGCAGCTTGGCAGGGAGTGGCACCGGGGAGCTGTTTTTT; v_gene: TRBV7-7; abundance: many; j_gene: TRBJ2-2; d_gene: -
CDR3aa: CATSRAGTDTQYF; CDR3nt: TGTGCCACCTCAAGGGCTGGCACAGATACGCAGTATTTT; v_gene: TRBV24-1; abundance: -; j_gene: TRBJ2-3; d_gene: -
CDR3aa: CSASRTGTGYSPLHF; CDR3nt: TGCAGTGCTAGCCGGACCGGGACAGGTTATTCACCCCTCCACTTT; v_gene: TRBV20-1; abundance: -; j_gene: TRBJ1-6; d_gene: TRBD1
CDR3aa: CASSDPPGQASRTNEKLFF; CDR3nt: TGTGCCAGCAGCGACCCACCGGGACAGGCTTCTAGAACTAATGAAAAACTGTTTTTT; v_gene: TRBV7-9; abundance: many; j_gene: TRBJ1-4; d_gene: TRBD1
CDR3aa: CSASPSGTGGLYEQYF; CDR3nt: TGCAGTGCTTCACCTTCCGGGACAGGGGGCTTGTACGAGCAGTACTTC; v_gene: TRBV20-1; abundance: -; j_gene: TRBJ2-7; d_gene: TRBD1
CDR3aa: CASAGRNGNQPQHF; CDR3nt: TGTGCCAGCGCTGGCAGAAACGGCAATCAGCCCCAGCATTTT; v_gene: TRBV7-8; abundance: -; j_gene: TRBJ1-5; d_gene: -
CDR3aa: CASSYSQTQYF; CDR3nt: TGTGCCAGCAGTTACTCCCAGACCCAGTACTTC; v_gene: TRBV6-2/TRBV6-3; abundance: many; j_gene: TRBJ2-5; d_gene: -
CDR3aa: CAISESDSSYEQYF; CDR3nt: TGTGCCATCAGTGAGTCAGACAGCTCCTACGAGCAGTACTTC; v_gene: TRBV10-3; abundance: few; j_gene: TRBJ2-7; d_gene: -
CDR3aa: CSAYGAGGDNEQFF; CDR3nt: TGCAGTGCTTACGGGGCGGGAGGGGACAATGAGCAGTTCTTC; v_gene: TRBV20-1; abundance: -; j_gene: TRBJ2-1; d_gene: TRBD2
CDR3aa: CASRADQGFPYEQYF; CDR3nt: TGTGCCAGCAGAGCCGATCAGGGGTTCCCCTACGAGCAGTACTTC; v_gene: TRBV5-8; abundance: many; j_gene: TRBJ2-7; d_gene: -
CDR3aa: CTSSSHLDPGLVHLEQYF; CDR3nt: TGTACCAGCAGTTCCCATCTTGACCCTGGACTCGTTCACCTCGAGCAGTACTTC; v_gene: TRBV27; abundance: -; j_gene: TRBJ2-7; d_gene: -
CDR3aa: CASSHPGQGWNEQFF; CDR3nt: TGTGCCAGCAGCCACCCGGGACAGGGTTGGAATGAGCAGTTCTTC; v_gene: TRBV6-1; abundance: many; j_gene: TRBJ2-1; d_gene: TRBD1
CDR3aa: CASSPDASAAYNEQFF; CDR3nt: TGTGCCAGCAGCCCAGACGCTAGCGCCGCCTACAATGAGCAGTTCTTC; v_gene: TRBV4-2; abundance: -; j_gene: TRBJ2-1; d_gene: -
CDR3aa: CASGLVSIAGGWNGQFF; CDR3nt: TGTGCTAGTGGTTTGGTATCTATAGCGGGGGGGTGGAATGGGCAGTTCTTC; v_gene: TRBV12-5; abundance: -; j_gene: TRBJ2-1; d_gene: TRBD2
CDR3aa: CASSLAHGTKETQYF; CDR3nt: TGTGCCAGCAGCTTAGCCCACGGGACAAAAGAGACCCAGTACTTC; v_gene: TRBV7-6; abundance: many; j_gene: TRBJ2-5; d_gene: -
CDR3aa: CSVAGQDAYEQYF; CDR3nt: TGCAGCGTGGCAGGACAGGATGCCTACGAGCAGTACTTC; v_gene: TRBV29-1; abundance: -; j_gene: TRBJ2-7; d_gene: TRBD1
CDR3aa: CASSGTGSGETQYF; CDR3nt: TGTGCCAGCAGCGGGACAGGGAGTGGGGAGACCCAGTACTTC; v_gene: TRBV9; abundance: few; j_gene: TRBJ2-5; d_gene: TRBD1